One and the same sample provided the 2 T cell receptor beta chains below, sequenced in a study of human T cells and chemical hapten exposure. Regarding time point: patch test 2, 6 weeks after DPC sensitization. Documented treatment: therapeutic diphenylcyclopropenone sensitization with weekly scalp DPC. TCRdb reanalysed the RACE reads using MiXCR and keeps one entry per CDR3 protein. This sample carries over 70,000 distinct CDR3 sequences, about 9.9% of them seen once, and the ten largest clones take roughly 1.5%. Sequences were derived from whole blood, sampled in connection with sensitization to the hapten diphenylcyclopropenone (DPC). The receptor source for this set is a man between 18 and 35 years old with alopecia areata. Some clones in this sample may be carry-over from other donors' samples.

There are a few counts of this clonotype. This chain connects TRBV11-2 to TRBJ2-5; D tentatively fits TRBD1 or TRBD2 (5 bases each). Germline assignment: CDR1 SGHAT and CDR2 FQNNGV. Trimming left V 6 bases short and J 5 bases short, with 25 bases between. The CDR3 is made up of 17 amino acids. CDR3 nucleotide sequence: TGTGCCAGCAGGCCTATCTCAAGACTCCGGGACCGGGAGACCCAGTACTTC. Translation gives CASRPISRLRDRETQYF. The full variable domain, in which reference TRBV11-2 and TRBJ2-5 provide the parts outside the CDR3, is EAGVAQSPRYKIIEKRQSVAFWCNPISGHATLYWYQQILGQGPKLLIQFQNNGVVDDSQLPKDRFSAERLKGVDSTLKIQPAKLEDSAVYLCASRPISRLRDRETQYFGPGTRLLVL.

The table lists this clonotype with a few counts. The chain recombines TRBV6-2 or TRBV6-3 with TRBJ2-7; TRBD2 is a possible D gene (5 bases). This CDR3 has 16 amino acids. Trimming took off 2 bases at V and 0 bases at J, with 14 bases between the two ends. Looked up from germline, CDR1 is MNHEY and CDR2 is SVGEGT. CDR3 nucleotides: TGTGCCAGCAGTTACAATGCAGCGGTTAGCTCCTACGAGCAGTACTTC. Translating gives CASSYNAAVSSYEQYF.